The 25 T cell receptor beta chains reported below all come from one sample, sequenced in a study of spatial heterogeneity in lung cancer. As for time point: sample taken at primary tumor resection. TCRdb ran MiXCR on the 5' RACE reads and lists one entry per CDR3 protein. The top ten clones hold more than 20% of a sample with 35,000 to 45,000 distinct CDR3 sequences, approximately 5.5% of them seen once. The specimen comprised PBMCs, sampled at surgery. The receptors were gathered from a female donor with early-stage non-small cell lung cancer.

V and J are TRBV7-9 and TRBJ2-7; D might be TRBD2 (5 bases). V was clipped by 4 bases and J by 0 bases, with 13 bases between them. Germline lookup yields CDR1 SEHNR and CDR2 FQNEAQ (reference sequence). The CDR3 is 15 amino acids. The CDR3 nucleotides are TGTGCCAGCAGCTCCGGGGATACCAGCTCCTACGAGCAGTACTTC. Translation gives CASSSGDTSSYEQYF.

J is TRBJ1-1 and V is TRBV6-1; unclear D gene. From germline, CDR1 is MNHNS and CDR2 SASEGT. The CDR3 length is 14 residues. The V and J ends lost 9 bases and 1 base respectively, with 15 bases between them. CDR3 in amino acids: CARLRRTPNTEAFF. The CDR3 coding sequence is TGTGCCAGGCTCCGGAGGACCCCGAACACTGAAGCTTTCTTT.

This clonotype was detected ten times or more. The chain links TRBV28 to TRBJ1-1; 8 bases align to TRBD1. CDR1 and CDR2 (germline): MDHEN, SYDVKM. This CDR3 has 14 residues. V shed 7 bases and J 4 bases; nucleotides not matched to a gene: 8. CDR3 protein: CASTLQGARTEAFF. DNA of the CDR3: TGTGCCAGCACCTTGCAGGGGGCGCGCACTGAAGCTTTCTTT.

This clonotype has at least ten counts. The chain uses TRBV29-1 and TRBJ2-5, with D uncertain. CDR3 size: 12 residues. Per the germline V gene, CDR1 is SQVTM and CDR2 is ANQGSEA. The ends were cut back, 6 bases at V and 4 bases at J, with 12 bases in the middle. This chain's CDR3 is CSVLRSSETQYF. DNA of the CDR3: TGCAGCGTCCTAAGATCTTCAGAGACCCAGTACTTC.

This clonotype was observed at least ten times. CDR3 protein: CASSQIQGARGYTF. The CDR3 DNA sequence: TGCGCCAGCAGCCAAATACAGGGGGCGCGGGGCTACACCTTC. The V call is TRBV4-1, the J call TRBJ1-2; 9 nucleotides align to TRBD1. Trimming removed 2 bases from V and 8 bases from J; junction bases left unmatched: 6. The CDR3 extends over 14 amino acids. Germline CDR1 is MGHRA and CDR2 is YSYEKL.

This clonotype has more than one count but fewer than ten. The chain couples TRBV6-2 or TRBV6-3 to TRBJ2-7, with D hard to call. The CDR3 covers 9 residues. The germline CDR1 and CDR2 sequences are MNHEY and SVGEGT. The ends were cut back, 8 bases at V and 6 bases at J, with 5 bases in the middle. The CDR3 loop reads CASRAEQYF. CDR3 nucleotide sequence: TGTGCCAGCCGGGCCGAGCAGTACTTC.

This clonotype has just a few counts. V is TRBV5-6 and J is TRBJ2-1; TRBD1 aligns across 9 bases. With 4 bases clipped from V and 1 base from J, the junction kept 3 bases outside the gene matches. CDR3 length: 15 amino acids. Germline CDR1 reads SGHDT; CDR2 reads YYEEEE. CDR3 coding DNA: TGTGCCAGCAGCCCGGGGACAGGGTCCTACAATGAGCAGTTCTTC. Translated: CASSPGTGSYNEQFF. The entire variable domain, with the rest obtained from reference TRBV5-6 and TRBJ2-1, is as follows: DAGVTQSPTHLIKTRGQQVTLRCSPKSGHDTVSWYQQALGQGPQFIFQYYEEEERQRGNFPDRFSGHQFPNYSSELNVNALLLGDSALYLCASSPGTGSYNEQFFGPGTRLTVL.

This clonotype was seen repeatedly, ten times or more. The genes are TRBV2 and TRBJ2-2; 10 bases line up with TRBD1. The CDR3 totals 15 residues. The germline gives CDR1 SNHLY, CDR2 FYNNEI. The V gene end was trimmed by 6 bases and the J gene end by 15 bases; junction bases not matched to a gene: 16. The CDR3 here is CASRGDRGVRGQLFF. As DNA, the CDR3 is TGTGCCAGCAGGGGGGACAGGGGCGTTCGAGGACAGTTGTTTTTT. The complete variable domain, with remaining parts taken from reference TRBV2 and TRBJ2-2, reads EPEVTQTPSHQVTQMGQEVILRCVPISNHLYFYWYRQILGQKVEFLVSFYNNEISEKSEIFDDQFSVERPDGSNFTLKIRSTKLEDSAMYFCASRGDRGVRGQLFFGEGSRLTVL.

This clonotype has ten or more counts. The J gene is TRBJ2-3, the V gene TRBV3-1; TRBD1 matches at 8 bases. This CDR3 contains 15 residues. Germline V CDR1 and CDR2: LGHDT, YNNKEL (reference sequence). Unmatched junction bases numbered 8, after V lost 4 bases and J lost 5 bases. The CDR3 DNA reads TGTGCCAGCAGCCCCCGCCGGACAGGGTTAGATACGCAGTATTTT. This translates into CASSPRRTGLDTQYF.

This clonotype appeared many times. V gene TRBV19 combines with J gene TRBJ2-3; 8 bases align to TRBD1. The V gene end was trimmed by 8 bases and the J gene end by 4 bases; junction bases not matched to a gene: 5. The germline V gene has CDR1 LNHDA and CDR2 SQIVND (reference sequence). The length of the CDR3 is 13 residues. The CDR3 here is CASADRAADTQYF. DNA of the CDR3: TGTGCCAGTGCGGACAGGGCCGCAGATACGCAGTATTTT. Together with reference TRBV19 and TRBJ2-3, the CDR3 gives the full variable domain: DGGITQSPKYLFRKEGQNVTLSCEQNLNHDAMYWYRQDPGQGLRLIYYSQIVNDFQKGDIAEGYSVSREKKESFPLTVTSAQKNPTAFYLCASADRAADTQYFGPGTRLTVL.

This clonotype was observed many times. The chain's CDR3 is CAWSESNSPLHF. The CDR3 nucleotides read TGTGCCTGGAGCGAGAGTAATTCACCCCTCCACTTT. The rearrangement joins TRBV30 to TRBJ1-6; D not certain. This CDR3 has 12 amino acids. Germline loops: CDR1 GTSNPN, CDR2 SVGIG (reference sequence). Trimming took off 3 bases at V and 6 bases at J, with 6 bases between the two ends.

This clonotype was picked up many times. The chain has TRBV2 and TRBJ1-2; 8 bases fit TRBD1. The V segment lost 2 bases and the J segment 4 bases; nucleotides outside the gene matches: 6. The CDR3 totals 15 residues. CDR1 and CDR2 (germline): SNHLY, FYNNEI. Here the CDR3 DNA reads TGTGCCAGCAGTGAAACCCGCACAGGGGGCTATGGCTACACCTTC. Its translation is CASSETRTGGYGYTF.

The rearrangement joins TRBV5-1 to TRBJ2-1; 10 bases agree with TRBD2. Germline CDR1 is SGHRS and CDR2 is YFSETQ. V gave up 3 bases and J gave up 8 bases; unmatched junction bases: 8. This CDR3 is 15 amino acids long. The CDR3: CASSWSGGATDEQFF. DNA for the CDR3: TGCGCCAGCAGCTGGAGCGGGGGGGCCACCGATGAGCAGTTCTTC.

Many counts were recorded for this clonotype. The genes are TRBV28 and TRBJ2-3; 12 bases are shared with TRBD2. CDR3 length: 15 residues. V lost 8 bases and J lost 2; bases outside the gene matches: 5. CDR1 and CDR2 from the germline V gene are MDHEN and SYDVKM. Here the CDR3 reads CASLTSGGSTDTQYF. CDR3 nucleotides: TGTGCCAGCCTGACTAGCGGGGGCTCCACAGATACGCAGTATTTT.

The sample holds many counts of this clonotype. The chain uses TRBV29-1 and TRBJ2-7; no definite D call. This CDR3 has 10 amino acids. Per the germline V gene, CDR1 is SQVTM and CDR2 is ANQGSEA. The V gene lost 5 bases and the J gene lost 5 bases, with 7 bases spanning the gap. The CDR3 sequence: CSVTANEQYF. The CDR3 coding sequence is TGCAGCGTTACGGCAAACGAGCAGTACTTC.

This clonotype was seen ten or more times. This chain uses TRBV7-9 with TRBJ1-1, with a possible D match to TRBD1 (5 bases). Germline loops: CDR1 SEHNR, CDR2 FQNEAQ (reference sequence). The CDR3 has 14 amino acids. V was trimmed by 5 bases and J by 1 base, leaving 11 bases between them. CDR3 in amino acids: CASSNGAWNTEAFF. The CDR3 bases are TGTGCCAGCAGCAACGGGGCCTGGAACACTGAAGCTTTCTTT.

V and J are TRBV3-1 and TRBJ1-2, with TRBD1 identical over 10 bases. V was clipped by 4 bases and J by 6 bases; unmatched bases: 2. This CDR3 region has 13 residues. Germline-derived CDR1 and CDR2 are LGHDT and YNNKEL (reference sequence). The CDR3 loop reads CASSRQGAHGYTF. CDR3 DNA: TGTGCCAGCAGCCGACAGGGGGCGCATGGCTACACCTTC. Together with reference TRBV3-1 and TRBJ1-2, the CDR3 gives the full variable domain: DTAVSQTPKYLVTQMGNDKSIKCEQNLGHDTMYWYKQDSKKFLKIMFSYNNKELIINETVPNRFSPKSPDKAHLNLHINSLELGDSAVYFCASSRQGAHGYTFGSGTRLTVV.

This clonotype was detected only a few times. V usage is TRBV5-1 and J usage is TRBJ2-7, with 7 bases fitting TRBD1. Germline V gene data show CDR1 as SGHRS and CDR2 as YFSETQ. The length of the CDR3 is 16 residues. V lost 2 bases to trimming and J lost 5 bases; unmatched junction nucleotides: 13. Here the CDR3 reads CASSFTPYRGIDEQYF. In DNA form, the CDR3 reads TGCGCCAGCAGCTTCACTCCTTACAGGGGAATCGACGAGCAGTACTTC.

The J gene is TRBJ2-1, the V gene TRBV11-2; 7 bases fit TRBD2. The CDR3 is made up of 17 amino acids. Germline V gene sequence: CDR1 SGHAT, CDR2 FQNNGV. V was clipped by 2 bases and J by 5 bases; unmatched bases: 12. The CDR3 loop reads CASSLIGGGRAHNEQFF. Here the CDR3 DNA reads TGTGCCAGCAGCTTAATTGGGGGTGGGAGGGCCCACAATGAGCAGTTCTTC.

This clonotype was seen ten or more times. The chain recombines TRBV4-3 with TRBJ2-1; perhaps TRBD2 as D (7 bases). The CDR3 has 17 amino acids. V lost 0 bases and J 0 bases, leaving 12 bases between the germline ends. Germline V gene data show CDR1 as LGHNA and CDR2 as YSLEER. In DNA, the CDR3 is TGCGCCAGCAGCCAAGAAGGGGGGGGGTCCTCCTACAATGAGCAGTTCTTC. This translates into CASSQEGGGSSYNEQFF.

This clonotype has ten or more counts. The chain combines TRBV27 with TRBJ2-5; D is possibly TRBD2 (7 bases). This CDR3 contains 15 residues. V lost 0 bases and J lost 4, with 12 bases in between. The germline V gene has CDR1 MNHEY and CDR2 SMNVEV (reference sequence). The CDR3 loop is CASSLSGGPGETQYF. CDR3 coding DNA: TGTGCCAGCAGTTTATCCGGGGGGCCCGGAGAGACCCAGTACTTC.

In its sample, this clonotype was seen many times. The chain joins TRBV12-3 or TRBV12-4 to TRBJ1-4, with D unresolved. V lost 8 bases, J lost 8 bases, and 18 bases lay in between. This CDR3 is built from 14 residues. CDR3 protein: CASRPGRRKEKLFF. The CDR3 DNA is TGTGCCAGCCGACCGGGGAGGAGGAAAGAAAAACTGTTTTTT.

This clonotype was detected many times. CDR3 coding DNA: TGCGCCAGCAGCTTGACGGGAACCTCCTACGAGCAGTACTTC. Amino acids: CASSLTGTSYEQYF. V gene TRBV5-1 combines with J gene TRBJ2-7, with D perhaps TRBD2 (5 bases). This CDR3 has 14 residues. Germline CDR1 reads SGHRS; CDR2 reads YFSETQ. The V end lost 1 base, the J end lost 0 bases, and 8 bases lay between the germline ends.

This clonotype was counted many times. This sequence joins TRBV6-2 or TRBV6-3 and TRBJ1-5, with TRBD1 matching 7 bases. This CDR3 contains 18 residues. CDR1 is MNHEY, CDR2 SVGEGT, per germline. J was trimmed by 2 bases and V by 6 bases; bases with no gene match: 16. The CDR3 DNA reads TGTGCCAGCAGCGAGACCCGAAAGGGGGCGCGGGGCAATCAGCCCCAGCATTTT. This sequence encodes CASSETRKGARGNQPQHF.

In this sample, this clonotype turned up many times. V is TRBV30 and J is TRBJ2-7, with 7 bases aligning to TRBD1. Germline lookup yields CDR1 GTSNPN and CDR2 SVGIG (reference sequence). V trimming: 5 bases; J trimming: 2 bases; junction bases outside the gene matches: 9. The CDR3 totals 14 residues. The CDR3 coding sequence is TGTGCCTGGCGTAGAAAGGGACAGACCTACGAGCAGTACTTC. Protein: CAWRRKGQTYEQYF.